A selection of T cell receptor beta chains follows, all from one sample in a study of shared clonotypes between healthy human individuals. TCRdb's copy holds only in-frame clones and misses some; the assay was immunoSEQ multiplex PCR. The repertoire holds some 1.4 million clones, with roughly 96% as singletons. The sequencing sample was made of naive CD4+ T cells sorted from blood. The receptor source for this set is a man in his thirties or forties in good health. The CDR3 runs from the conserved cysteine through the conserved F or W. The D gene is left open where the match is weak. Rows give clone size only sometimes, using once, few, many, or a class for an expanded clone.

size: .
J: TRBJ2-3
V: TRBV30
D: TRBD2
DNA: TGTGCCTGGAGCGACCGCCATAGCGGGAGGTCCGATACGCAGTATTTT
CDR3: CAWSDRHSGRSDTQYF

size: .
J: TRBJ2-7
V: TRBV5-1
D: TRBD1
DNA: TGCGCCAGCAGCTGGGGACAGGTCTCGAACTACGAGCAGTACTTC
CDR3: CASSWGQVSNYEQYF

size: once
J: TRBJ2-5
V: TRBV18
D: .
DNA: TGTGCCAGCTCTGAATCCCGATTGGTGGAGACCCAGTACTTC
CDR3: CASSESRLVETQYF

size: .
J: TRBJ2-1
V: TRBV7-6
D: .
DNA: TGTGCCAGCAGCTTAGATTTGGGACCCAGTGCCTACAATGAGCAGTTCTTC
CDR3: CASSLDLGPSAYNEQFF

size: .
J: TRBJ2-3
V: TRBV5-5
D: .
DNA: TGTGCCAGCAGCTTGTCAAGCGTGACAGATACGCAGTATTTT
CDR3: CASSLSSVTDTQYF

size: .
J: TRBJ1-5
V: TRBV5-1
D: .
DNA: TGCGCCAGCAGCGTCGACCCGCAGCAGCCCCAGCATTTT
CDR3: CASSVDPQQPQHF

size: .
J: TRBJ2-7
V: TRBV14
D: TRBD1
DNA: TGTGCCAGCAGCCAAGGCCCAACAGGGGACAGGAACGAGCAGTACTTC
CDR3: CASSQGPTGDRNEQYF

size: .
J: TRBJ2-7
V: TRBV29-1
D: .
DNA: TGCAGCGCCATCGGGGCCCGTAACGCCTACGAGCAGTACTTC
CDR3: CSAIGARNAYEQYF

size: .
J: TRBJ2-5
V: TRBV18
D: .
DNA: TGTGCCAGCTCACCGACAGCGCAAGAGACCCAGTACTTC
CDR3: CASSPTAQETQYF

size: once
J: TRBJ2-7
V: TRBV10-1
D: .
DNA: TGCGCCAGCAGTGACCGGGGCGCCCTAACTCGTGGTGAGCAGTACTTC
CDR3: CASSDRGALTRGEQYF

size: .
J: TRBJ2-2
V: TRBV9
D: .
DNA: TGTGCCAGCAGCGTTACCCTCCGTTGGGCAGACAACGGGGAGCTGTTTTTT
CDR3: CASSVTLRWADNGELFF

size: once
J: TRBJ2-5
V: TRBV27
D: .
DNA: TGTGCCAGCAGTTTAAGAATGGCCGGCCTCCCGGGAGAGACCCAGTACTTC
CDR3: CASSLRMAGLPGETQYF

size: .
J: TRBJ1-3
V: TRBV7-9
D: TRBD1
DNA: TGTGCCAGCAGCTTTTTTCGGGACAGGGGGCTTGGAAACACCATATATTTT
CDR3: CASSFFRDRGLGNTIYF

size: .
J: TRBJ2-2
V: TRBV4-3
D: .
DNA: TGCGCCAGCAGCCAAGATATTTTACGGGAGCTGTTTTTT
CDR3: CASSQDILRELFF

size: .
J: TRBJ1-2
V: TRBV6-5
D: .
DNA: TGTGCCAGCACCGAAGCTGGGGTTGGGGGCTACACCTTC
CDR3: CASTEAGVGGYTF

size: .
J: TRBJ2-5
V: TRBV28
D: .
DNA: TGTGCCAGCAGTCGGTCCCGGGACAACCAAGAGACCCAGTACTTC
CDR3: CASSRSRDNQETQYF

size: once
J: TRBJ2-7
V: TRBV27
D: TRBD2
DNA: TGTGCCAGCAGTTTATCGTGGCTAGCGGATTCCGAGCAGTACTTC
CDR3: CASSLSWLADSEQYF

size: .
J: TRBJ1-1
V: TRBV27
D: .
DNA: TGTGCCAGCAGTTTATCAGGGGTTGGCACTGAAGCTTTCTTT
CDR3: CASSLSGVGTEAFF

size: once
J: TRBJ1-1
V: TRBV15
D: .
DNA: TGTGCCACCAGCAGAGACGAACACACTGAAGCTTTCTTT
CDR3: CATSRDEHTEAFF

size: .
J: TRBJ1-1
V: TRBV9
D: .
DNA: TGTGCCAGCAGCGTAGTGCAGGGGATGAACACTGAAGCTTTCTTT
CDR3: CASSVVQGMNTEAFF

size: .
J: TRBJ1-2
V: TRBV29-1
D: .
DNA: TGCAGCGTTGCCAGAGGGGGATATGGCTACACCTTC
CDR3: CSVARGGYGYTF

size: .
J: TRBJ2-5
V: TRBV28
D: TRBD2
DNA: TGTGCCAGCAGCAGGACTAGCGGGAGGGCTGAGGTGACCCAGTACTTC
CDR3: CASSRTSGRAEVTQYF

size: once
J: TRBJ1-5
V: TRBV28
D: .
DNA: TGTGCCAGCAGTTTAACAGGGCCCAATCAGCCCCAGCATTTT
CDR3: CASSLTGPNQPQHF

size: .
J: TRBJ2-1
V: TRBV28
D: .
DNA: TGTGCCAGCAGTTTATACCCTAGGGAAAAAGACAATGAGCAGTTCTTC
CDR3: CASSLYPREKDNEQFF

size: once
J: TRBJ2-7
V: TRBV6-1
D: TRBD1
DNA: TGTGCCAGCACGTTAGAAGGGGGCTTTTCCTACGAGCAGTACTTC
CDR3: CASTLEGGFSYEQYF

size: .
J: TRBJ2-3
V: TRBV5-8
D: .
DNA: TGTGCCAGCAGCCCCGAGTGGACAGATACGCAGTATTTT
CDR3: CASSPEWTDTQYF

size: .
J: TRBJ2-1
V: TRBV27
D: TRBD1
DNA: TGTGCCAGCAAAACAAACCGGGACAGGGGCTACAATGAGCAGTTCTTC
CDR3: CASKTNRDRGYNEQFF

size: .
J: TRBJ2-7
V: TRBV28
D: TRBD1
DNA: TGTGCCAGCAGTTTATCAGGGGGCGGCTACGAGCAGTACTTC
CDR3: CASSLSGGGYEQYF

size: .
J: TRBJ1-3
V: TRBV6-1
D: .
DNA: TGTGCCAGCAGTGAGGAGGCATCGGGAGACACCATATATTTT
CDR3: CASSEEASGDTIYF

size: .
J: TRBJ1-2
V: TRBV28
D: .
DNA: TGTGCCAGCAGTGCCTCAGGGAGAGGCTACACCTTC
CDR3: CASSASGRGYTF

size: once
J: TRBJ2-1
V: TRBV15
D: TRBD1
DNA: TGTGCCACCAGCAGGTCGGGGGACAGGGTTGTTCATGAGCAGTTCTTC
CDR3: CATSRSGDRVVHEQFF

size: once
J: TRBJ2-3
V: TRBV7-2
D: .
DNA: TGTGCCAGCAGTCGGCTGGTGGGAGTCCCAGATACGCAGTATTTT
CDR3: CASSRLVGVPDTQYF

size: .
J: TRBJ2-3
V: TRBV15
D: TRBD2
DNA: TGTGCCACCAGCAGCGGACTAGCGGAGCACACAGATACGCAGTATTTT
CDR3: CATSSGLAEHTDTQYF

size: .
J: TRBJ2-7
V: TRBV5-8
D: TRBD2
DNA: TGTGCCAGTGATCCTAGCGGGAGGAGCTACGAGCAGTACTTC
CDR3: CASDPSGRSYEQYF

size: .
J: TRBJ2-1
V: TRBV7-3
D: TRBD2
DNA: TGTGCCAGCAGCCCTGCGTGGCTAGCGGGCTCTGAGCAGTTCTTC
CDR3: CASSPAWLAGSEQFF